Below are 10 T cell receptor beta chains sequenced from a single sample in a study of regulatory T cells in long-lasting Graves disease. TCR beta libraries were built with iRepertoire HTBI primers and Arm-PCR of CDR3 regions. TCRdb itself ran the multiplex PCR reads through MiXCR, one entry per CDR3 protein. This table holds hundreds of thousands of distinct CDR3 sequences, approximately 29% found once. The time point here: persistent/refractory GD, antithyroid drugs over 5 years with positive TRAb. Extracted PBMC RNA gave rise to the TCR library. This sample comprised peripheral blood mononuclear cells (PBMCs), obtained when the disease was refractory, from a patient treated with antithyroid drugs. The source is a female donor with Graves disease.

As concerns this clonotype: This may be a read error, as it is one base from a much larger clone. This chain links TRBV28 with TRBJ2-7; 12 bases match TRBD2. Germline CDR1 MDHEN, CDR2 SYDVKM. V trimming: 11 bases; J trimming: 5 bases; junction bases outside the gene matches: 13. The CDR3 consists of 15 residues. CDR3 nucleotides: TGTGCCGGGACTAGCGGGCCTTTTAGGCCCCACGAGCAGTACTTC. Translation: CAGTSGPFRPHEQYF.

This clonotype was counted only a few times. The chain recombines TRBV20-1 with TRBJ1-6; 8 nucleotides match TRBD1. The germline V gene encodes CDR1 DFQATT and CDR2 SNEGSKA (reference sequence). With 6 bases clipped from V and 7 bases from J, the junction kept 5 bases outside the gene matches. The CDR3 sequence is 13 residues long. The CDR3 DNA reads as TGCAGTGCGAGGGACAGGCAGAATTCACCCCTCCACTTT. Amino acids: CSARDRQNSPLHF.

At least ten counts were recorded for this clonotype. CDR3 nucleotides: TGTGCCAGCAGGACAATCCTCCAAGAGACCCAGTACTTC. The encoded protein is CASRTILQETQYF. V usage is TRBV2 and J usage is TRBJ2-5; D not resolved. The CDR3 runs to 13 residues. Germline V CDR1 and CDR2: SNHLY, FYNNEI. Trimming removed 6 bases from V and 1 base from J, with 9 bases in between.

The chain carries TRBV12-3 or TRBV12-4 and TRBJ2-7; 14 bases agree with TRBD2. CDR3 size: 17 residues. The V gene end was trimmed by 6 bases and the J gene end by 0 bases; junction bases not matched to a gene: 7. The CDR3: CASSPYGTSGSSYEQYF. The CDR3 coding sequence is TGTGCCAGCAGCCCCTACGGGACTAGCGGGAGCTCCTACGAGCAGTACTTC.

This clonotype was seen a few times. CDR3: CSCPTGSTNYGYTF. CDR3 coding DNA: TGCAGTTGCCCGACAGGATCCACTAACTATGGCTACACCTTC. This chain connects TRBV20-1 to TRBJ1-2, with D perhaps TRBD1 (6 bases). V shed 8 bases and J shed 0 bases, with 16 bases lying between them. Germline CDR1 DFQATT, CDR2 SNEGSKA (reference sequence). CDR3 length: 14 residues.

This clonotype was seen only a few times. The rearrangement joins TRBV28 to TRBJ1-3; D unresolved. The V end lost 5 bases, the J end lost 10 bases, and 18 bases lay between the germline ends. Germline V gives CDR1 MDHEN, CDR2 SYDVKM. CDR3 length: 14 residues. The CDR3 spells CASSPPRGVRTIYF. As DNA, the CDR3 is TGTGCCAGCAGTCCCCCCCGCGGGGTAAGGACCATATATTTT.

This clonotype was observed a handful of times. The rearrangement links TRBV7-6 to TRBJ2-7; no firm D call. V lost 2 bases to trimming and J lost 5 bases, with 10 bases between them. Germline V gene data show CDR1 as SGHVS and CDR2 as FNYEAQ. This CDR3 is built from 13 residues. The CDR3 nucleotides read TGTGCCAGCAGCTTAAGTTCTTTTAACGAGCAGTACTTC. Translated: CASSLSSFNEQYF. The variable domain in full, completed from reference TRBV7-6 and TRBJ2-7, reads GAGVSQSPRYKVTKRGQDVALRCDPISGHVSLYWYRQALGQGPEFLTYFNYEAQQDKSGLPNDRFSAERPEGSISTLTIQRTEQRDSAMYRCASSLSSFNEQYFGPGTRLTVT.

This clonotype was observed a handful of times. The chain carries TRBV3-1 and TRBJ1-1, with D hard to call. CDR1 and CDR2 from the germline V gene are LGHDT and YNNKEL (reference sequence). With 4 bases removed from V and 7 bases from J, the gap between germline ends came to 13 bases. The CDR3 spans 13 residues. The CDR3 bases are TGTGCCAGCAGCCTCCTGAGTTTAGGTGAAGCTTTCTTT. Its translation: CASSLLSLGEAFF.

V is TRBV12-3 or TRBV12-4 and J is TRBJ2-1; 14 bases align to TRBD2. CDR3 length: 16 amino acids. The V and J ends lost 6 bases and 4 bases, in that order; junction bases with no gene match: 5. The CDR3 nucleotides are TGTGCCAGCAGGGGGACTAGCGGGAGTCTATACAATGAGCAGTTCTTC. It yields the protein CASRGTSGSLYNEQFF.

This clonotype was picked up many times. The V call is TRBV12-3 or TRBV12-4, the J call TRBJ1-1; 7 nucleotides align to TRBD1. Germline trimming cut 3 bases from V and 3 bases from J; bases unmatched to any gene: 4. The CDR3 is made up of 14 amino acids. CDR3 nucleotide sequence: TGTGCCAGCAGTTTGAAGGGGGCGGACACTGAAGCTTTCTTT. It yields the protein CASSLKGADTEAFF.